This T cell receptor (beta chain) is from a study of blood T cell repertoires in COVID-19. About the research overall: Sources were T cells, B-cell-depleted T cells, or PBMCs; the material itself was cDNA or gDNA.

Method: immunoSEQ multiplex PCR; TCRdb's copy keeps in-frame clones and lacks some. This sample carries about 260,000 clones, 87% of them seen once, and the ten largest clones take approximately 1.6%. What was sequenced was peripheral blood. The receptor was derived from a woman aged 40 to 55 who had recovered from COVID-19.

The CDR3 nucleotides read TGTGCCAGCAGTTACTCGGCAGGGGGGAGAAGAGCTTTCTTT. Encoded protein: CASSYSAGGRRAFF. The chain links TRBV6-7 to TRBJ1-1; TRBD1 matches at 7 bases. TRBV6-7 is an ORF; its function is uncertain. V lost 0 bases to trimming and J lost 10 bases; unmatched junction nucleotides: 8. The CDR3 has 14 amino acids.